A selection of T cell receptor beta chains follows, all from one sample in a study of immune heterogeneity within non-small cell lung tumors. TCRdb re-called the multiplex PCR reads with MiXCR, one entry per CDR3 protein. The sample carries some 4,500 distinct CDR3 sequences, about 20% recorded once. Sequencing was performed on lung tumor tissue. The receptor source for this set is a man in his sixties with non-small cell lung cancer. Both conserved end residues are part of each CDR3. Each record gives: J gene, D gene, V gene, CDR3 protein. The D gene is left open where the match is weak.

J gene: TRBJ2-7
D gene: TRBD2
V gene: TRBV3-1
CDR3 protein: CASSQGVSGRVYEQYF

J gene: TRBJ1-6
D gene: -
V gene: TRBV20-1
CDR3 protein: CSARENSLSSPLHF

J gene: TRBJ2-1
D gene: -
V gene: TRBV30
CDR3 protein: CAWSLSDEEQFF

J gene: TRBJ2-7
D gene: TRBD1
V gene: TRBV5-1
CDR3 protein: CASRPPGTGVYEQYF

J gene: TRBJ2-5
D gene: -
V gene: TRBV19
CDR3 protein: CASSIGIVQETQYF

J gene: TRBJ2-7
D gene: TRBD1
V gene: TRBV6-1
CDR3 protein: CASSEGGTGLEKYF

J gene: TRBJ2-7
D gene: -
V gene: TRBV7-9
CDR3 protein: CASSLDPLEQYF

J gene: TRBJ2-7
D gene: -
V gene: TRBV20-1
CDR3 protein: CSPLGGGPGGSEQYF

J gene: TRBJ1-5
D gene: -
V gene: TRBV20-1
CDR3 protein: CSASQLPVGFNQPQHF

J gene: TRBJ2-1
D gene: -
V gene: TRBV12-3/TRBV12-4
CDR3 protein: CASSLSWGEQFF

J gene: TRBJ2-7
D gene: -
V gene: TRBV7-9
CDR3 protein: CASSFLQGAEQYF

J gene: TRBJ1-3
D gene: -
V gene: TRBV14
CDR3 protein: CASSQVVNTIYF

J gene: TRBJ1-5
D gene: -
V gene: TRBV20-1
CDR3 protein: CSAKMGLAGNQPQHF

J gene: TRBJ1-4
D gene: -
V gene: TRBV3-1
CDR3 protein: CASSQDWGSSGEKLFF

J gene: TRBJ2-5
D gene: TRBD2
V gene: TRBV5-1
CDR3 protein: CASSYLVREIETQYF

J gene: TRBJ2-2
D gene: -
V gene: TRBV12-5
CDR3 protein: CASGLVFGGIGELFF

J gene: TRBJ2-3
D gene: TRBD2
V gene: TRBV27
CDR3 protein: CASRSMGLSGGDTQYF

J gene: TRBJ2-5
D gene: -
V gene: TRBV12-3/TRBV12-4
CDR3 protein: CASSFGAVHGRETQYF

J gene: TRBJ1-4
D gene: TRBD1
V gene: TRBV11-3
CDR3 protein: CASSPGTGEEKLFF

J gene: TRBJ1-4
D gene: -
V gene: TRBV7-2
CDR3 protein: CAGSLAPRTGRLGEKLFF

J gene: TRBJ1-4
D gene: -
V gene: TRBV20-1
CDR3 protein: CSASWGAGEKLFF

J gene: TRBJ2-5
D gene: -
V gene: TRBV9
CDR3 protein: CASSVGNIPGEQETQYF

J gene: TRBJ1-2
D gene: -
V gene: TRBV5-1
CDR3 protein: CASSLTQGGYGYTF

J gene: TRBJ2-1
D gene: -
V gene: TRBV3-1
CDR3 protein: CASSQDMSRYNEQFF

J gene: TRBJ2-7
D gene: -
V gene: TRBV11-3
CDR3 protein: CASSSWAVEQYF

J gene: TRBJ2-7
D gene: -
V gene: TRBV12-3/TRBV12-4
CDR3 protein: CASRRGTHLYEQYF

J gene: TRBJ2-7
D gene: TRBD2
V gene: TRBV20-1
CDR3 protein: CSANAGGPGEQYF

J gene: TRBJ2-3
D gene: -
V gene: TRBV5-1
CDR3 protein: CASSSPADTQYF

J gene: TRBJ2-1
D gene: -
V gene: TRBV6-2/TRBV6-3
CDR3 protein: CASSYPSRGVREQFF

J gene: TRBJ2-2
D gene: TRBD2
V gene: TRBV19
CDR3 protein: CASSRLAGGSGELFF